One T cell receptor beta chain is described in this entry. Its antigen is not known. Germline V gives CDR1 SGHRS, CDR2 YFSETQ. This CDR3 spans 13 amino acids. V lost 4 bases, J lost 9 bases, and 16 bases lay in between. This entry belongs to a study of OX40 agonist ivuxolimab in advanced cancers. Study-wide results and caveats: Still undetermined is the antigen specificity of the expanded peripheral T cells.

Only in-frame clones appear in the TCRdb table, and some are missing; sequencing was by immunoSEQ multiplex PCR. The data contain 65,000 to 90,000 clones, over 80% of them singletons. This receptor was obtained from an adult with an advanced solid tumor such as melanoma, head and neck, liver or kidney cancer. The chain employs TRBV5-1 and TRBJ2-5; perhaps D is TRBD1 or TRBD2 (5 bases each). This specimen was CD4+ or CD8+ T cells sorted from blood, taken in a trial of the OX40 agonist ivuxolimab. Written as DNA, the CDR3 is TGCGCCAGCAGCGAAGGGACGGCGGATGCCCAGTACTTC. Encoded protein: CASSEGTADAQYF.